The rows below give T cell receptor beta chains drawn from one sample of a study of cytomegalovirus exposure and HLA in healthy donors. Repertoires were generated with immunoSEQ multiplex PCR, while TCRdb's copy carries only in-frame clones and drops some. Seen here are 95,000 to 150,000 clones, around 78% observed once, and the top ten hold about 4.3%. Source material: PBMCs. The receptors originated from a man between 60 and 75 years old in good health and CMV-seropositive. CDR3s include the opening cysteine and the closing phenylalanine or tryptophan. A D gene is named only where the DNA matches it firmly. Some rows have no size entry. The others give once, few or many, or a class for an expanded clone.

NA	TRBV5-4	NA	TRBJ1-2	TGTGCCAGCAGCTTGGGATACAGGGAAGTGGGCTACACCTTC	CASSLGYREVGYTF
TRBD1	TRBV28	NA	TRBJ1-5	TGTGCCAGCAGGCGGACAGGTAACAATCAGCCCCAGCATTTT	CASRRTGNNQPQHF
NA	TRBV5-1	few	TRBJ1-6	TGCGCCAGCAGCTCCAAGAGCTCCTATAATTCACCCCTCCACTTT	CASSSKSSYNSPLHF
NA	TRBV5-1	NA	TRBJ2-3	TGCGCCAGCAGCTTGGACGTGAGAACTAGCACAGATACGCAGTATTTT	CASSLDVRTSTDTQYF
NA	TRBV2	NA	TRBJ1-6	TGTGCCAGCAGTGTACGTACAGGAGATAATTCACCCCTCCACTTT	CASSVRTGDNSPLHF
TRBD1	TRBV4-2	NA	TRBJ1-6	TGTGCCAGCAGCCAAGAACGCAGGGGGCTCAATTCACCCCTCCACTTT	CASSQERRGLNSPLHF
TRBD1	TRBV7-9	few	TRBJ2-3	TGTGCCAGCACCGGGGACAGGTTAGGGACAGATACGCAGTATTTT	CASTGDRLGTDTQYF
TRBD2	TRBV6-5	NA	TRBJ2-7	TGTGCCAGCAGTTCCCACGGACTAGCTAGCGACGAGCAGTACTTC	CASSSHGLASDEQYF
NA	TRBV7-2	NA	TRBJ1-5	TGTGCCAGCAGCTGGGGCGATCAGCCCCAGCATTTT	CASSWGDQPQHF
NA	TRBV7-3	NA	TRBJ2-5	TGTGCCAGCAGCCGGACAGCCCAAGAGACCCAGTACTTC	CASSRTAQETQYF
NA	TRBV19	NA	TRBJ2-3	TGTGCCAGTACACGGGGGAGATCCACAGATACGCAGTATTTT	CASTRGRSTDTQYF
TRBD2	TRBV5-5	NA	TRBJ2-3	TGTGCCAGCAGCTTTCGGCTAGCGGGGGGGCAAACGAGCACAGATACGCAGTATTTT	CASSFRLAGGQTSTDTQYF
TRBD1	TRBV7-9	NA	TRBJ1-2	TGTTCCAGCAGCTTCGGCAGGGGGGACTATGGCTACACCTTC	CSSSFGRGDYGYTF
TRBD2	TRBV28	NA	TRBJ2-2	TGTGCCAGCAGTTTAATCAGCGGGGGGCGCGGGGAGCTGTTTTTT	CASSLISGGRGELFF
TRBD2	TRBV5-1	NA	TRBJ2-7	TGCGCCAGCAGTCGATCCACCGGGGAGACAGCGGGGGCCGAGCAGTACTTC	CASSRSTGETAGAEQYF
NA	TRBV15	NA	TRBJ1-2	TGTGCCACCAGCAGTAAAAGCTTACAGGGTTTTGGACATGGCTACACCTTC	CATSSKSLQGFGHGYTF
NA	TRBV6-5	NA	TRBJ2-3	TGTGCCAGCAGCTCCTTCGGGGGTCTCACAGATACGCAGTATTTT	CASSSFGGLTDTQYF
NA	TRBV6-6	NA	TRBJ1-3	TGTGCCAGCAGTTACCCAGGGGCGCTAGGAAACACCATATATTTT	CASSYPGALGNTIYF
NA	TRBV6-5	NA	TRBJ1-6	TGTGCCAGCAGTTACTCTGGACTTTCCGGGAATTCACCCCTCCACTTT	CASSYSGLSGNSPLHF
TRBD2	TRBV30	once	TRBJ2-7	TGTGCCTGGAGTGGAGGACTAGCGGGGGGCTACGAGCAGTACTTC	CAWSGGLAGGYEQYF
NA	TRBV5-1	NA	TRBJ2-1	TGCGCCAGCAGCTATTGGGCTCAGGGGTCCGGGGACCACAATGAGCAGTTCTTC	CASSYWAQGSGDHNEQFF
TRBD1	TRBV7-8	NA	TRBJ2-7	TGTGCCAGCAGCAGACCGGGACAGCCCTACGAGCAGTACTTC	CASSRPGQPYEQYF
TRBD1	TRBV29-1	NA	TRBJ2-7	TGCAGCGTTGAGGAAAGGACAGGGTTTTCGTTTGAGCAGTACTTC	CSVEERTGFSFEQYF
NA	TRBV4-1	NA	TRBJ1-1	TGCGCCAGCAGCCAAGAGAGTAGGGGCGCCTCATATGCTTTCTTT	CASSQESRGASYAFF
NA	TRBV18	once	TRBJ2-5	TGTGCCAGCAGGAGGGCACAGCCGCAAGAGACCCAGTACTTC	CASRRAQPQETQYF
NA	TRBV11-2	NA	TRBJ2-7	TGTGCCAGCAGCCCCGTTCGGGGGAAGGGCGAGCAGTACTTC	CASSPVRGKGEQYF
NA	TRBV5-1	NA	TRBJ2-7	TGCGCCAGCAGGGCGACCGGAGGGGACGAGCAGTACTTC	CASRATGGDEQYF
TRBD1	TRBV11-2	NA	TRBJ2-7	TGTGCCAGCAGCTTAGGAGTGGGACAGGGCTACGAGCAGTACTTC	CASSLGVGQGYEQYF
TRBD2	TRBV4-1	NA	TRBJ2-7	TGCGCCAGCAGCCACCTCCGGGAGGGTGGGAACGAGCAGTACTTC	CASSHLREGGNEQYF
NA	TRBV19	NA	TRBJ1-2	TGTGCCAGTAGTATGACGACCCCCAGGCTGAGGGACTATGGCTACACCTTC	CASSMTTPRLRDYGYTF
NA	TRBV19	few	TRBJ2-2	TGTGCCAGTAGTACCATGGGGCGAGGTGACGGGGAGCTGTTTTTT	CASSTMGRGDGELFF
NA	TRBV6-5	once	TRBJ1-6	TGTGCCAGCAGTTATCGAGAAAATAATTCACCCCTCCACTTT	CASSYRENNSPLHF
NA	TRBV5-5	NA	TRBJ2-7	TGTGCCAGCAAGCCAGGGACATCGTCCTACGAGCAGTACTTC	CASKPGTSSYEQYF
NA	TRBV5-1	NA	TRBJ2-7	TGCGCCAGCAGCGATGACCGGGGTATCTCCTACGAGCAGTACTTC	CASSDDRGISYEQYF
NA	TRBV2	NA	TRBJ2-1	TGTGCCAGCAGTCCAGGGGTGGGCTACAATGAGCAGTTCTTC	CASSPGVGYNEQFF
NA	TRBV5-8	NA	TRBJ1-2	TGTGCCAGCAGCTCGGGATTCTATGGCTACACCTTC	CASSSGFYGYTF